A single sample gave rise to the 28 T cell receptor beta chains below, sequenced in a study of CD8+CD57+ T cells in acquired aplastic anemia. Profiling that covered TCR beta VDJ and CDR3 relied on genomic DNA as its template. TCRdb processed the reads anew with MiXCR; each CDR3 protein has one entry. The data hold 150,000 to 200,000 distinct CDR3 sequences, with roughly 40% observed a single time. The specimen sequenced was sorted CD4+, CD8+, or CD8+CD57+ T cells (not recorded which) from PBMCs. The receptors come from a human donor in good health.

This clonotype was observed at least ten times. The CDR3 protein is CASSLTGGGGGELFF. The DNA for the CDR3 is TGCGCCAGCAGCCTCACAGGGGGCGGAGGCGGGGAGCTGTTTTTT. The gene calls are TRBV5-1 and TRBJ2-2; 9 positions agree with TRBD1. V lost 4 bases and J lost 7; bases outside the gene matches: 8. This CDR3 is 15 amino acids long. Germline V lookup: CDR1 SGHRS, CDR2 YFSETQ.

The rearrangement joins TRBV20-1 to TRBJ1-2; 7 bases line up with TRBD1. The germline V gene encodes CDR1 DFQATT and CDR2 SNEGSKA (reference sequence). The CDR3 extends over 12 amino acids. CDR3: CRAFRGRKGYTF. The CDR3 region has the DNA TGCAGAGCGTTCAGGGGGAGGAAAGGCTACACCTTC.

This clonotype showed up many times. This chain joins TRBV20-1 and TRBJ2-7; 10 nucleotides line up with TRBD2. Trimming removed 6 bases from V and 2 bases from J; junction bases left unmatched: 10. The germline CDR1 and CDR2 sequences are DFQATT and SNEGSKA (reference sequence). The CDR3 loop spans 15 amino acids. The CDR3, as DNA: TGCAGTGCCTACCCGAGCGGGGGGGACCCCTACGAGCAGTACTTC. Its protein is CSAYPSGGDPYEQYF.

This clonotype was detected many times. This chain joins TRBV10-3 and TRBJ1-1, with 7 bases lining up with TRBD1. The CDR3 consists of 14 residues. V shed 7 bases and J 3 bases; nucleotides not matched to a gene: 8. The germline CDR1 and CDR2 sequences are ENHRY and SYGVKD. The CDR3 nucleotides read TGTGCCATCACGAAATCAACAGGGGACACTGAAGCTTTCTTT. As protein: CAITKSTGDTEAFF.

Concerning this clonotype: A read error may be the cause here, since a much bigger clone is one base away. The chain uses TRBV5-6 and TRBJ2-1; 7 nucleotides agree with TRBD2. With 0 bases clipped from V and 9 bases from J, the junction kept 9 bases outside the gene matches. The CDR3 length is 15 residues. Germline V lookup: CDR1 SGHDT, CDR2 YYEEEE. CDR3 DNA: TGTGCCAGCAGCTTGGAGGCTAGCGGATTTTCTGAGCAGTTCTTC. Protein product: CASSLEASGFSEQFF.

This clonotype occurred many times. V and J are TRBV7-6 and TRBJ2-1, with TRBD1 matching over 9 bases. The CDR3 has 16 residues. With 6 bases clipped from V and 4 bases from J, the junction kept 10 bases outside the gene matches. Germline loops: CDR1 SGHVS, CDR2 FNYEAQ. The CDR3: CASSTAPGQGYNEQFF. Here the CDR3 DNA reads TGTGCCAGCAGTACCGCCCCGGGACAGGGATACAATGAGCAGTTCTTC.

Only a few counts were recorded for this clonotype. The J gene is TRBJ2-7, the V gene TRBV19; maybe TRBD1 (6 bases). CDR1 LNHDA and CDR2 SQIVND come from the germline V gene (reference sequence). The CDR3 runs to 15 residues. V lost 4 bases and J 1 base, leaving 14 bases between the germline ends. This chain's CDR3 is CASSRAGEASYEQYF. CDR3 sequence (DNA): TGTGCCAGTAGTAGGGCAGGGGAAGCTTCCTACGAGCAGTACTTC.

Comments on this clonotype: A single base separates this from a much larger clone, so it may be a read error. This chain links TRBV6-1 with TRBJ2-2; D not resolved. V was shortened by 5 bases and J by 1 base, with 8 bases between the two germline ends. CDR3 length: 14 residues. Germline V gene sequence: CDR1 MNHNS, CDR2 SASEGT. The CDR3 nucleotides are TGTGCCAGCAGTCTAGTGGTGAACACCGGGGAGCTGTTTTTT. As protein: CASSLVVNTGELFF.

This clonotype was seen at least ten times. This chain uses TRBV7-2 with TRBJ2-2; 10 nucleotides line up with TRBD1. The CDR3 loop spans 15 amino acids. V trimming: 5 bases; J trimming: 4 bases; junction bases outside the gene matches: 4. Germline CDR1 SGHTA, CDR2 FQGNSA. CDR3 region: CASSPRDRGTGELFF. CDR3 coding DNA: TGTGCCAGCAGCCCCCGGGACAGGGGCACCGGGGAGCTGTTTTTT.

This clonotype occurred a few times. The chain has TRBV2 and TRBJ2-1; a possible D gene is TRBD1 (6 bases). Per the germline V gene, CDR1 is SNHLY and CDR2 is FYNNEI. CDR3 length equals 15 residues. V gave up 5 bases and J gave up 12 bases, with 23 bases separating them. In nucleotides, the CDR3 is TGTGCCAGCAGTTATAACAGGCCTCCTCAAGGGGGGCAGTTCTTC. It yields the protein CASSYNRPPQGGQFF.

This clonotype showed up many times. CDR3: CASSLALSSEAFF. The CDR3 nucleotides are TGTGCCAGCAGCTTAGCGCTAAGCAGTGAAGCTTTCTTT. The rearrangement joins TRBV7-9 to TRBJ1-1; D unclear. This CDR3 comprises 13 residues. The V gene's germline CDR1 is SEHNR and CDR2 FQNEAQ (reference sequence). The V and J ends lost 0 bases and 7 bases respectively, with 9 bases between them.

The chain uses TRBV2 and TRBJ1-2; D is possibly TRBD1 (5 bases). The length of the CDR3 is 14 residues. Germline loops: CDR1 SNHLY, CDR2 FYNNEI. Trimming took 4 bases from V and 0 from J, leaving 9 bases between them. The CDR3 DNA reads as TGTGCCAGCAGTGGAGACAGTCCTAACTATGGCTACACCTTC. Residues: CASSGDSPNYGYTF.

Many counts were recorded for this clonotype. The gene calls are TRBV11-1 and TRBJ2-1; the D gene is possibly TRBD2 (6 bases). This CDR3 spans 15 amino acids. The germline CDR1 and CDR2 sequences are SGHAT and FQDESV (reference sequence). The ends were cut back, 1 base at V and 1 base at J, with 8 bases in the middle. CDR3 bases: TGTGCCAGCAGCTTAGGCGGGAAATCCTACAATGAGCAGTTCTTC. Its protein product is CASSLGGKSYNEQFF.

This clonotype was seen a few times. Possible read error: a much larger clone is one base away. The CDR3 nucleotides are TGCAGTGTCCCGGGGGAGCGGGGGACCCATTCAGACCGAGACACCCAGTACTTC. Translating it yields CSVPGERGTHSDRDTQYF. The V and J genes are TRBV20-1 and TRBJ2-5, with TRBD2 matching 8 bases. This CDR3 is 18 amino acids long. Losses at the gene ends were 7 bases for V and 8 bases for J; bases not matched to a gene: 27. Germline V gene data show CDR1 as DFQATT and CDR2 as SNEGSKA (reference sequence).

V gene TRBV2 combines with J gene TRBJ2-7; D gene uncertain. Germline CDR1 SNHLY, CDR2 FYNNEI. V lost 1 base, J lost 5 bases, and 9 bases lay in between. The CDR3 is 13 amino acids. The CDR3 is CASSEGLANEQYF. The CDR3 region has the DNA TGTGCCAGCAGTGAAGGACTCGCAAACGAGCAGTACTTC.

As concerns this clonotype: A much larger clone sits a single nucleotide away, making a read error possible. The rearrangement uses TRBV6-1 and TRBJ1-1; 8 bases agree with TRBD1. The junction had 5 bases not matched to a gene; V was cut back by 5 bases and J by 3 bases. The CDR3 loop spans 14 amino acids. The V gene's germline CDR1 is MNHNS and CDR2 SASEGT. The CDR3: CASSKDRGDTEAFF. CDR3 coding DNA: TGTGCCAGCAGTAAAGACAGGGGTGACACTGAAGCTTTCTTT.

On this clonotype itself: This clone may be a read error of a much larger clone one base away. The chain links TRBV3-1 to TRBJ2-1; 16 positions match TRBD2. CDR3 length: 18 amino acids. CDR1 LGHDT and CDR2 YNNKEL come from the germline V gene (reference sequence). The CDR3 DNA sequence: TGTGCCTGCAGCCCAGGGACTAGCGGGGGGGGAAGTTACAATGAGCAGTTCTTC. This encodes CACSPGTSGGGSYNEQFF.

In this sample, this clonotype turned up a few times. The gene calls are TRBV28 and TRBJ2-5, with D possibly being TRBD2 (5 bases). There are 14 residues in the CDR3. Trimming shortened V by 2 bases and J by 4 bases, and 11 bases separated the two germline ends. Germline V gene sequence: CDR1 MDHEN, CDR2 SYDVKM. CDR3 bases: TGTGCCAGCAGTTTAGGAGGCAGAGTAGAGACCCAGTACTTC. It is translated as CASSLGGRVETQYF.

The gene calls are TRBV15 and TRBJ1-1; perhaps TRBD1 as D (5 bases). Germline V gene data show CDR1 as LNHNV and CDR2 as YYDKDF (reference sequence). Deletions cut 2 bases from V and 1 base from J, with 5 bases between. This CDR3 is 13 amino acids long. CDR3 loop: CATSRQGNTEAFF. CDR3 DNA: TGTGCCACCAGCAGACAGGGGAACACTGAAGCTTTCTTT.

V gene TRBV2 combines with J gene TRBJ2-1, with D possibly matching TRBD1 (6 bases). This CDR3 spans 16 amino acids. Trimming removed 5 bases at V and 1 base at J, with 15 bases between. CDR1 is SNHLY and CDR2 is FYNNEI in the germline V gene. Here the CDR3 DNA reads TGTGCCAGCAGTCCTCGGTCAGGGGTTTCCTACAATGAGCAGTTCTTC. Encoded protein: CASSPRSGVSYNEQFF.

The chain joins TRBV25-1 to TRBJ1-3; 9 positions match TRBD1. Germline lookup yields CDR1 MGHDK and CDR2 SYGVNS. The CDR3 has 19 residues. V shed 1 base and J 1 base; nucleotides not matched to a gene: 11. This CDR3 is CASSESYRDRDLSGNTIYF. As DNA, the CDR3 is TGTGCCAGCAGTGAATCCTACCGGGACAGGGATTTATCTGGAAACACCATATATTTT.

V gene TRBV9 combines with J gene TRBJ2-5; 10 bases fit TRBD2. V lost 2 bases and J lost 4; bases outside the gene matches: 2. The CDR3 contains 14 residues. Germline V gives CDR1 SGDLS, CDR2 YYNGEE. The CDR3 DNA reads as TGTGCCAGCAGCGTTCTAGCGGGAGTAGAGACCCAGTACTTC. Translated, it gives CASSVLAGVETQYF. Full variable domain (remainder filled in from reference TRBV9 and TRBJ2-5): DSGVTQTPKHLITATGQRVTLRCSPRSGDLSVYWYQQSLDQGLQFLIQYYNGEERAKGNILERFSAQQFPDLHSELNLSSLELGDSALYFCASSVLAGVETQYFGPGTRLLVL.

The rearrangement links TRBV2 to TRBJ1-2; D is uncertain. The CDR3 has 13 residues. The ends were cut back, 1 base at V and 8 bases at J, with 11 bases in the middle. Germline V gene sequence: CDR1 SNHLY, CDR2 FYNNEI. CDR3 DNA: TGTGCCAGCAGTGAAGTGGGTCAGAGCGGCTACACCTTC. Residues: CASSEVGQSGYTF.

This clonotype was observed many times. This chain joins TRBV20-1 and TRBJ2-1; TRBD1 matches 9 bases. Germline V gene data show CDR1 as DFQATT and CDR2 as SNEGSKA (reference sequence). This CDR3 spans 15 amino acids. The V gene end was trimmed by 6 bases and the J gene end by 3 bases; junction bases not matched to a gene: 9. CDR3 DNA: TGCAGTGCGGGGACCGGGACAGGGTACTACAATGAGCAGTTCTTC. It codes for CSAGTGTGYYNEQFF.

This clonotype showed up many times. CDR3 DNA: TGTGCCAGCTCACAATCGGGACAACATTCACCCCTCCACTTT. The encoded protein is CASSQSGQHSPLHF. The J gene is TRBJ1-6, the V gene TRBV18; D might be TRBD1 (6 bases). The CDR3 has 14 residues. Germline V gene sequence: CDR1 KGHSH, CDR2 LQKENI. V was cut by 4 bases and J by 8 bases, with 12 bases left in between.

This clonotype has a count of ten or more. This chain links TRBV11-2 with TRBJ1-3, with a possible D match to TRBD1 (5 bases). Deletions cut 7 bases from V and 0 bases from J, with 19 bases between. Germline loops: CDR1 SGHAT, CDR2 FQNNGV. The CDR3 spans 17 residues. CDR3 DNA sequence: TGTGCCAGCACACCTACCGGGACGGGCATCTCTGGAAACACCATATATTTT. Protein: CASTPTGTGISGNTIYF.

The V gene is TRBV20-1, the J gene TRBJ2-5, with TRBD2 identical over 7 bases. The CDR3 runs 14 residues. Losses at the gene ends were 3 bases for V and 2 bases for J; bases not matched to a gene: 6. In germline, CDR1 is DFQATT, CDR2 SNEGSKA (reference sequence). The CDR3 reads CSARVAGLQETQYF. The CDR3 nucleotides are TGCAGTGCTAGGGTAGCGGGCCTACAAGAGACCCAGTACTTC.

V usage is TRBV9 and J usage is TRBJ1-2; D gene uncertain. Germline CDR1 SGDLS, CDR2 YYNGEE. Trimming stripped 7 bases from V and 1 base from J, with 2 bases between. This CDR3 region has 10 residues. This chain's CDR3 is CASGNYGYTF. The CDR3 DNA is TGTGCCAGCGGTAACTATGGCTACACCTTC.